This TCR beta chain was sequenced during a study of T-cell memory formation after mild COVID-19. Study background: Clusters were largely donor specific.

TCRdb itself ran the 5' RACE reads through MiXCR, one entry per CDR3 protein. The table includes a few hundred thousand distinct CDR3 sequences, around a fifth detected once. The V gene's germline CDR1 is LGHDT and CDR2 YNNKEL (reference sequence). V lost 1 base, J lost 1 base, and 5 bases lay in between. The CDR3 has 14 residues. The V gene is TRBV3-1, the J gene TRBJ1-5; D remains ambiguous. The TCR comes from an adult woman who had mild COVID-19 (a few samples of this study predate the infection). Cell type and time point are not known. Specimen: PBMCs or a T cell subset sorted from them (not recorded which). CDR3 protein: CASSQGRSNQPQHF. CDR3 sequence (DNA): TGTGCCAGCAGCCAAGGGCGAAGCAATCAGCCCCAGCATTTT.